Each of the 19 T cell receptor beta chains below was sequenced from the same sample in a study of control samples from healthy donors and cancer patients. The protocol was immunoSEQ multiplex PCR, while the TCRdb copy is restricted to in-frame clones and leaves out a portion. The sample gives about 130,000 clones, roughly 94% of which show up once; roughly 4% is in the top ten. The specimen was blood. The receptor set was obtained from a man aged 25-45 years in good health.

This sequence joins TRBV4-1 and TRBJ2-1; D may be TRBD1 (5 bases). The CDR3 totals 15 residues. CDR1 is MGHRA and CDR2 is YSYEKL in the germline V gene. The V and J ends lost 4 bases and 2 bases respectively, with 12 bases between them. The CDR3 nucleotides are TGCGCCAGCAGCCTCAGGGATATAACCTACAATGAGCAGTTCTTC. Amino acids: CASSLRDITYNEQFF.

V usage is TRBV28 and J usage is TRBJ2-7, with TRBD1 matching over 9 bases. After removal of 6 bases from V and 1 base from J, the junction contained 7 bases not matched to a gene. Germline V gene lookup returns CDR1 MDHEN and CDR2 SYDVKM. The CDR3 is made up of 15 amino acids. This CDR3 reads CASSAGTGSSYEQYF. The CDR3 nucleotides are TGTGCCAGCAGCGCCGGGACAGGGAGTTCCTACGAGCAGTACTTC.

This chain connects TRBV10-3 to TRBJ1-2; a weak D match, TRBD1 (6 bases). This CDR3 has 13 amino acids. Germline V gives CDR1 ENHRY, CDR2 SYGVKD. Trimming pared 9 bases from V and 4 bases from J, leaving 15 bases between. The CDR3: CAIWGGPSYGYTF. In nucleotides, the CDR3 is TGTGCCATTTGGGGGGGGCCTTCCTATGGCTACACCTTC.

V is TRBV24-1 and J is TRBJ1-2; tentative D call: TRBD1 (6 bases). Trimming left V 3 bases short and J 8 bases short, with 15 bases between. Germline V lookup: CDR1 KGHDR, CDR2 SFDVKD. The CDR3 is 14 residues long. The CDR3 is CATSDPAGAGGYTF. The CDR3 region has the DNA TGTGCCACCAGTGATCCTGCGGGGGCGGGCGGCTACACCTTC.

About this clone: The sample holds other DNA sequences that translate to the same CDR3. This chain joins TRBV6-4 and TRBJ2-3; 7 nucleotides match TRBD1. V lost 6 bases to trimming and J lost 0 bases; unmatched junction nucleotides: 3. This CDR3 is built from 14 residues. Germline V gene data show CDR1 as MRHNA and CDR2 as SNTAGT. The CDR3 protein is CASSPGQSTDTQYF. The CDR3 DNA sequence: TGTGCCAGCAGCCCGGGACAGAGCACAGATACGCAGTATTTT.

This chain connects TRBV6-2 or TRBV6-3 to TRBJ1-6, with D unclear. Germline CDR1 and CDR2: MNHEY and SVGEGT. Between the trimmed V and J ends, which lost 5 bases and 15 bases, there was a span of 14 bases. This CDR3 region has 12 residues. CDR3: CASSPLVSGLHF. DNA of the CDR3: TGTGCCAGCAGTCCACTCGTGAGCGGCCTCCACTTT.

This sequence joins TRBV28 and TRBJ1-5; weak D call: TRBD1 (5 bases). V gave up 2 bases and J gave up 1 base, with 9 bases separating them. The CDR3 is 15 residues long. Per the germline V gene, CDR1 is MDHEN and CDR2 is SYDVKM. The CDR3 is CASSLHRGSNQPQHF. The CDR3 bases are TGTGCCAGCAGTTTACACCGGGGGAGCAATCAGCCCCAGCATTTT.

V gene TRBV19 combines with J gene TRBJ1-5; the D is unclear. The CDR3 runs 15 residues. CDR1 LNHDA and CDR2 SQIVND come from the germline V gene (reference sequence). V was clipped by 3 bases and J by 3 bases, with 12 bases between them. CDR3 protein: CASSMGPNTNQPQHF. DNA for the CDR3: TGTGCCAGTAGTATGGGTCCCAATACCAATCAGCCCCAGCATTTT. Supplemented by reference TRBV19 and TRBJ1-5, the full variable domain reads DGGITQSPKYLFRKEGQNVTLSCEQNLNHDAMYWYRQDPGQGLRLIYYSQIVNDFQKGDIAEGYSVSREKKESFPLTVTSAQKNPTAFYLCASSMGPNTNQPQHFGDGTRLSIL.

The chain couples TRBV7-9 to TRBJ1-1, with 9 nucleotides matching TRBD1. Per the germline V gene, CDR1 is SEHNR and CDR2 is FQNEAQ (reference sequence). The junction had 5 bases not matched to a gene; V was cut back by 6 bases and J by 0 bases. The CDR3 has 15 amino acids. The CDR3 sequence is CASREDRGLNTEAFF. Written as DNA, the CDR3 is TGTGCCAGCAGAGAGGACAGGGGCTTGAACACTGAAGCTTTCTTT. Filled out from reference TRBV7-9 and TRBJ1-1, the complete variable domain reads DTGVSQNPRHKITKRGQNVTFRCDPISEHNRLYWYRQTLGQGPEFLTYFQNEAQLEKSRLLSDRFSAERPKGSFSTLEIQRTEQGDSAMYLCASREDRGLNTEAFFGQGTRLTVV.

In its sample, this clone was seen once. The rearrangement links TRBV6-2 or TRBV6-3 to TRBJ1-5; D is unresolved. With 0 bases removed from V and 5 bases from J, the gap between germline ends came to 5 bases. The CDR3 length is 13 residues. Per germline, CDR1 MNHEY and CDR2 SVGEGT. The CDR3 sequence is CASSYSRDQPQHF. The CDR3 DNA reads as TGTGCCAGCAGTTACTCGAGGGATCAGCCCCAGCATTTT.

The chain couples TRBV6-6 to TRBJ1-6; possibly TRBD1 for D (6 bases). V was pared by 0 bases and J by 10 bases, with 13 bases between. The V gene's germline CDR1 is MNHNY and CDR2 SVGAGI (reference sequence). This CDR3 is 15 amino acids long. CDR3 sequence reads: CASSYSTQGQSPLHF. The CDR3 DNA reads as TGTGCCAGCAGTTACTCGACCCAGGGGCAATCACCCCTCCACTTT.

The V and J genes are TRBV11-2 and TRBJ1-2; D unclear. Germline loops: CDR1 SGHAT, CDR2 FQNNGV. This CDR3 has 14 amino acids. Trimming shortened V by 1 base and J by 6 bases, and 12 bases separated the two germline ends. The DNA of the CDR3 is TGTGCCAGCAGCTTAGTCGCCGGGTGGGATGGCTACACCTTC. Protein sequence: CASSLVAGWDGYTF.

The rearrangement uses TRBV18 and TRBJ2-5; no firm D call. V was shortened by 3 bases and J by 4 bases, with 15 bases between the two germline ends. This CDR3 spans 15 amino acids. The V gene's germline CDR1 is KGHSH and CDR2 LQKENI. The CDR3 is CASSPAPGVGETQYF. The CDR3 DNA reads TGTGCCAGCTCACCGGCTCCGGGTGTTGGAGAGACCCAGTACTTC.

The CDR3 bases are TGTGCCAGTAGTATAAAACCGGGGGGGCCTTGGAGGGCCTACAATGAGCAGTTCTTC. It is translated as CASSIKPGGPWRAYNEQFF. The chain combines TRBV19 with TRBJ2-1; 8 bases agree with TRBD2. The junction had 14 bases not matched to a gene; V was cut back by 2 bases and J by 2 bases. The CDR3 totals 19 residues. CDR1 and CDR2 from the germline V gene are LNHDA and SQIVND (reference sequence). The full variable domain, in which reference TRBV19 and TRBJ2-1 provide the parts outside the CDR3, is DGGITQSPKYLFRKEGQNVTLSCEQNLNHDAMYWYRQDPGQGLRLIYYSQIVNDFQKGDIAEGYSVSREKKESFPLTVTSAQKNPTAFYLCASSIKPGGPWRAYNEQFFGPGTRLTVL.

The chain joins TRBV9 to TRBJ2-7, with D perhaps matching TRBD1 (5 bases). The CDR3 is 15 amino acids. V shed 4 bases and J shed 1 base, with 15 bases lying between them. Germline loops: CDR1 SGDLS, CDR2 YYNGEE. The CDR3 is CASSYDSSPSYEQYF. The CDR3 nucleotides are TGTGCCAGCAGCTACGACAGTTCTCCATCCTACGAGCAGTACTTC.

This chain uses TRBV9 with TRBJ1-1; weak D call: TRBD1 (5 bases). The CDR3 spans 11 residues. Trimming took 2 bases from V and 7 from J, leaving 6 bases between them. CDR1 SGDLS and CDR2 YYNGEE come from the germline V gene. The CDR3 reads CASSVGREAFF. CDR3 coding DNA: TGTGCCAGCAGCGTGGGACGTGAAGCTTTCTTT.

Relative to its sample, this clone is medium-sized. The CDR3 is CASSHGTGVNEKLFF. The CDR3 DNA follows: TGTGCCAGCAGCCACGGGACAGGGGTAAATGAAAAACTGTTTTTT. The chain uses TRBV14 and TRBJ1-4; TRBD1 agrees at 10 bases. Trimming removed 3 bases from V and 5 bases from J; junction bases left unmatched: 3. Per the germline V gene, CDR1 is SGHDN and CDR2 is FVKESK. The CDR3 length is 15 residues.

The V and J genes are TRBV10-2 and TRBJ2-5; weak D call: TRBD2 (6 bases). V dropped 6 bases and J dropped 2 bases, with 13 bases sitting between them. Germline CDR1 is WSHSY and CDR2 is SAAADI. The CDR3 consists of 14 residues. CDR3 DNA: TGCGCCAGCAGAGGGGCGGGGAGACAAGAGACCCAGTACTTC. Encoded protein: CASRGAGRQETQYF.

V is TRBV9 and J is TRBJ1-1, with D perhaps TRBD1 (6 bases). The CDR3 is made up of 14 amino acids. V lost 3 bases and J 4 bases, leaving 13 bases between the germline ends. The germline V gene encodes CDR1 SGDLS and CDR2 YYNGEE. CDR3 bases: TGTGCCAGCAGCGCGGGGGACACGAGCACTGAAGCTTTCTTT. This sequence encodes CASSAGDTSTEAFF.